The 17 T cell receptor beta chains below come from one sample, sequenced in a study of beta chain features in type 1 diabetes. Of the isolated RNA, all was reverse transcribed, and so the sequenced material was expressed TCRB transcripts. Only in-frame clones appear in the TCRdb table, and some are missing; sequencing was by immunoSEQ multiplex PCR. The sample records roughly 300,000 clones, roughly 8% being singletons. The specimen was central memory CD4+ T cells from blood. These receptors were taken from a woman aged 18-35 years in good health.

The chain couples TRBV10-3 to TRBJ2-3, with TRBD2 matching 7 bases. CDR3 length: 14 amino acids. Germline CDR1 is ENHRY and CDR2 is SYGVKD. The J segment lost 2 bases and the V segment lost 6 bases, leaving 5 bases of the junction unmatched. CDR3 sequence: CAISPRDYTDTQYF. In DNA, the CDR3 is TGTGCCATCAGCCCCCGGGACTACACAGATACGCAGTATTTT.

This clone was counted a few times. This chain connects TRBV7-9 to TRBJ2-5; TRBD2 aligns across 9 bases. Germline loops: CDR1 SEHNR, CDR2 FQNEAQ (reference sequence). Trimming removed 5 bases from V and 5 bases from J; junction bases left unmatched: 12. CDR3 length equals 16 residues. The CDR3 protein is CASSQDWLAGIETQYF. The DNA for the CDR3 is TGTGCCAGCAGCCAAGATTGGCTAGCGGGAATCGAGACCCAGTACTTC.

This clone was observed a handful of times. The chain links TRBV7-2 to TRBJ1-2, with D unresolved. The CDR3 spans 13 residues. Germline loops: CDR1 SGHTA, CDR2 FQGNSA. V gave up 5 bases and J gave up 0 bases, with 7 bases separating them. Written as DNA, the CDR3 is TGTGCCAGCAGCAGCGTGGCTAACTATGGCTACACCTTC. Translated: CASSSVANYGYTF.

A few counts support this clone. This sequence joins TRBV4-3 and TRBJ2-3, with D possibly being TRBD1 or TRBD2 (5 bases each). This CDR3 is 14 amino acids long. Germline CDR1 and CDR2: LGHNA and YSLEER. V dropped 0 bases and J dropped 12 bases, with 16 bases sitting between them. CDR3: CASSQDKGPGAQYF. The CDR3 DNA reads TGCGCCAGCAGCCAAGATAAAGGACCCGGGGCCCAGTATTTT.

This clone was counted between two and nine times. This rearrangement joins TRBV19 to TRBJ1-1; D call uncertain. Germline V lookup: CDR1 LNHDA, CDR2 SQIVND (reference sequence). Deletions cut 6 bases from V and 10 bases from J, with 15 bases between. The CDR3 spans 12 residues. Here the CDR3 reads CASRTSLEGAFF. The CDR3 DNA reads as TGTGCCAGTAGGACCTCTTTGGAGGGAGCTTTCTTT.

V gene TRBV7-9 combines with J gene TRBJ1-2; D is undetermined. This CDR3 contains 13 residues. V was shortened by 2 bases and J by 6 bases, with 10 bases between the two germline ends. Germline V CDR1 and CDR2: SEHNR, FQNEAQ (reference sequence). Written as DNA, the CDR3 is TGTGCCAGCAGCTTATCAGGAAGGGATGGCTACACCTTC. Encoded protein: CASSLSGRDGYTF. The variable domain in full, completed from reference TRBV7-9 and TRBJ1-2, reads DTGVSQNPRHKITKRGQNVTFRCDPISEHNRLYWYRQTLGQGPEFLTYFQNEAQLEKSRLLSDRFSAERPKGSFSTLEIQRTEQGDSAMYLCASSLSGRDGYTFGSGTRLTVV.

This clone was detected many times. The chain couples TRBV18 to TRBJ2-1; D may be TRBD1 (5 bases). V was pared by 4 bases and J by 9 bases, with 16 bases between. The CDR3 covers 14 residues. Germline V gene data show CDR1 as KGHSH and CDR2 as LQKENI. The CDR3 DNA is TGTGCCAGCTCACAGGCCGGAAGACAGTTTGAGCAGTTCTTC. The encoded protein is CASSQAGRQFEQFF.

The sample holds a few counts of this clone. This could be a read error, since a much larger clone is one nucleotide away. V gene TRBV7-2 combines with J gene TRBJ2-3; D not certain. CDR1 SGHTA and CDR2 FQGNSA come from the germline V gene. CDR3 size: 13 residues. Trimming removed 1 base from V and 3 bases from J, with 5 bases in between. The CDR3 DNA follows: TGTGCCAGCAGCTTAGGACGGACAGATACGCAGTATTTT. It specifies CASSLGRTDTQYF.

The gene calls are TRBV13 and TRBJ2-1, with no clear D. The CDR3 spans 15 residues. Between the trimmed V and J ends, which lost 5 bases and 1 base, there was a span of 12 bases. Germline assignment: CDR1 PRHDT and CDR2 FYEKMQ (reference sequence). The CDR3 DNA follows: TGTGCCAGCAGCCCGACGGAAAAGTCCTACAATGAGCAGTTCTTC. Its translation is CASSPTEKSYNEQFF.

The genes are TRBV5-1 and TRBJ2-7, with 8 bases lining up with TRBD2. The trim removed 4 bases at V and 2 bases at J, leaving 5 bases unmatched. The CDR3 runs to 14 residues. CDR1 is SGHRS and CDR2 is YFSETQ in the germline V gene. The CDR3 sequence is CASSTGGGTYEQYF. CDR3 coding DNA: TGCGCCAGCAGCACGGGAGGGGGGACCTACGAGCAGTACTTC.

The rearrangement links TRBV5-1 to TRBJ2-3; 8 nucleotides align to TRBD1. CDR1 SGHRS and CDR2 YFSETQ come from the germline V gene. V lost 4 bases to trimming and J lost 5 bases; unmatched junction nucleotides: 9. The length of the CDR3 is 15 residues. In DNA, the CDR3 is TGCGCCAGCAGCGCCGGACAGGGTTTAGTAGATACGCAGTATTTT. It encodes CASSAGQGLVDTQYF.

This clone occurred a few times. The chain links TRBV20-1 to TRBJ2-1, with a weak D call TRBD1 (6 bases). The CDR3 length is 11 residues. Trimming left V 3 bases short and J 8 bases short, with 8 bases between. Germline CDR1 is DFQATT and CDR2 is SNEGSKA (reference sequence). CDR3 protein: CSARRGYEQFF. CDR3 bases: TGCAGTGCTAGGAGGGGGTATGAGCAGTTCTTC.

CDR3 nucleotides: TGTGCCAGCAGCCCGGAGGGTCGGGACAGGGAATTTAGAGCCAAAAACATTCAGTACTTC. Protein product: CASSPEGRDREFRAKNIQYF. The J gene is TRBJ2-4, the V gene TRBV4-2, with 9 positions matching TRBD1. The V segment lost 4 bases and the J segment 0 bases; nucleotides outside the gene matches: 16. CDR3 length: 20 amino acids. CDR1 is LGHNA, CDR2 YNFKEQ, per germline.

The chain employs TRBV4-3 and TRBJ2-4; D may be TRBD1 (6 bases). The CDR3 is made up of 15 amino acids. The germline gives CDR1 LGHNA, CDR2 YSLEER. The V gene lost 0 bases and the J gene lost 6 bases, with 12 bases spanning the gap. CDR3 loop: CASSQDWGLRNIQYF. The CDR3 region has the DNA TGCGCCAGCAGCCAAGATTGGGGGCTTCGAAACATTCAGTACTTC.

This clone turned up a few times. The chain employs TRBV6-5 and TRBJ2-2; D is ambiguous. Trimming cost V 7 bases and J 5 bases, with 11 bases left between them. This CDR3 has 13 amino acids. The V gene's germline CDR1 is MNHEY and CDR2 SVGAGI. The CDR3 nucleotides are TGTGCCAGCATGGTGACTCTGACCGGGGAGCTGTTTTTT. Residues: CASMVTLTGELFF.

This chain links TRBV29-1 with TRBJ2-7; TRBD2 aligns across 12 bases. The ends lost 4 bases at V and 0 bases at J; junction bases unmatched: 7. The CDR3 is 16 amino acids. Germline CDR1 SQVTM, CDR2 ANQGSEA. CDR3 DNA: TGCAGCGTTGCTAGGACTAGCGGGGCTAACTCCTACGAGCAGTACTTC. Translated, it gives CSVARTSGANSYEQYF.

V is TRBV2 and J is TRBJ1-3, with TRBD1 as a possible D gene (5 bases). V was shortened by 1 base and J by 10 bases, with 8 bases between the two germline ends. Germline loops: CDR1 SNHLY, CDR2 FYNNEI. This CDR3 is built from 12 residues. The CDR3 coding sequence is TGTGCCAGCAGTGAAGACAGGAGAACCATATATTTT. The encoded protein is CASSEDRRTIYF.